This T cell receptor beta chain derives from a study of beta chain features in type 1 diabetes. On the study more broadly: Examination of sorted cells across all samples involved more than 100,000,000 cells. Study-level points and caveats: In these data, an HLA type influence on TCRB rearrangement remained unresolved. Naive, central memory and Treg TCRB repertoires appeared more alike in patients than in healthy donors.

This clone showed up just a few times. The antigen is not known. With 3 bases clipped from V and 5 bases from J, the junction kept 10 bases outside the gene matches. The CDR3 is 16 amino acids. Germline CDR1 SGHDN, CDR2 FVKESK. Expressed TCRB transcripts were sequenced because the isolated RNA had all been reverse transcribed beforehand. Measured with immunoSEQ multiplex PCR; TCRdb has only the in-frame clones, and not every one. The sample carries 350,000 to 450,000 clones, about 15% recorded once. The chain combines TRBV14 with TRBJ2-5; 9 bases fit TRBD1. The clonotype comes from a man aged 25 to 40 in good health. Material for sequencing was naive CD4+ T cells from blood. The CDR3 region is CASSQTTGGTGETQYF. CDR3 nucleotides: TGTGCCAGCAGCCAGACTACAGGGGGCACCGGGGAGACCCAGTACTTC.